A single sample gave rise to the 10 T cell receptor beta chains below, sequenced in a study of blood T cell repertoires in COVID-19. Method: immunoSEQ multiplex PCR; TCRdb's copy keeps in-frame clones and lacks some. The sample holds under 250,000 clones, 86% seen once. Sample: peripheral blood. All receptors come from a man in his fifties or sixties with COVID-19, enrolled during active disease.

The chain carries TRBV30 and TRBJ1-2; 11 positions match TRBD1. CDR3 size: 14 residues. V lost 5 bases and J lost 3; bases outside the gene matches: 5. Germline V lookup: CDR1 GTSNPN, CDR2 SVGIG (reference sequence). In nucleotides, the CDR3 is TGTGCCTGGCGGGGGACAGGGGGGGACTATGGCTACACCTTC. This gives the protein CAWRGTGGDYGYTF.

The chain couples TRBV6-5 to TRBJ2-5; tentative D call: TRBD2 (5 bases). In germline, CDR1 is MNHEY, CDR2 SVGAGI. The CDR3 loop spans 15 amino acids. Trimming cost V 4 bases and J 0 bases, with 12 bases left between them. In DNA, the CDR3 is TGTGCCAGCAGTTCCCCCGGACTTAACCAAGAGACCCAGTACTTC. It codes for CASSSPGLNQETQYF.

The chain has TRBV11-2 and TRBJ1-1; no firm D call. Trimming took 6 bases from V and 0 from J, leaving 8 bases between them. This CDR3 comprises 13 residues. Germline loops: CDR1 SGHAT, CDR2 FQNNGV. In nucleotides, the CDR3 is TGTGCCAGCAGGCAACAGCTGAACACTGAAGCTTTCTTT. Translated: CASRQQLNTEAFF.

J is TRBJ2-1 and V is TRBV28, with TRBD2 matching 7 bases. The CDR3 has 15 amino acids. Germline lookup yields CDR1 MDHEN and CDR2 SYDVKM. Trimming cost V 7 bases and J 2 bases; bases outside gene matches: 8. The CDR3: CASKTGGSAYNEQFF. As DNA, the CDR3 is TGTGCCAGCAAAACCGGCGGGAGTGCCTACAATGAGCAGTTCTTC.

This chain joins TRBV19 and TRBJ2-1, with 12 positions matching TRBD2. Germline values: CDR1 LNHDA, CDR2 SQIVND (reference sequence). This CDR3 is 17 amino acids long. With 4 bases clipped from V and 0 bases from J, the junction kept 4 bases outside the gene matches. CDR3 loop: CASSTTSGRNSYNEQFF. The CDR3 DNA reads as TGTGCCAGTAGTACAACTAGCGGGAGGAACTCCTACAATGAGCAGTTCTTC.

This rearrangement joins TRBV5-6 to TRBJ2-7, with 12 bases that match TRBD1. V lost 4 bases and J lost 5; bases outside the gene matches: 7. The CDR3 consists of 15 residues. Germline V CDR1 and CDR2: SGHDT, YYEEEE. Here the CDR3 DNA reads TGTGCCAGCAGCAACGCGGGACAGGGGGCCCACGAGCAGTACTTC. It codes for CASSNAGQGAHEQYF.

V is TRBV2 and J is TRBJ1-4, with TRBD1 matching over 11 bases. The CDR3 runs 15 residues. J was trimmed by 4 bases and V by 8 bases; bases with no gene match: 6. Germline V CDR1 and CDR2: SNHLY, FYNNEI. The CDR3 DNA is TGTGCCAGCTTGGACAGGGGGCTAGTTAATGAAAAACTGTTTTTT. As protein: CASLDRGLVNEKLFF.

The chain has TRBV6-5 and TRBJ1-4; D not certain. This CDR3 region has 13 residues. V was cut by 6 bases and J by 8 bases, with 13 bases left in between. Germline V gene data show CDR1 as MNHEY and CDR2 as SVGAGI. The CDR3 loop reads CASRSGEGEKLFF. The CDR3 region has the DNA TGTGCCAGCAGGTCCGGGGAGGGAGAAAAACTGTTTTTT.

The V gene is TRBV6-4, the J gene TRBJ2-2; 9 nucleotides line up with TRBD1. Unmatched junction bases numbered 0, after V lost 4 bases and J lost 3 bases. There are 14 residues in the CDR3. Germline-derived CDR1 and CDR2 are MRHNA and SNTAGT. The CDR3: CASSGDRDTGELFF. The CDR3 coding sequence is TGTGCCAGCAGTGGGGACAGGGACACCGGGGAGCTGTTTTTT.

The CDR3 protein is CASTKDRGNNEQFF. CDR3 coding DNA: TGTGCCAGCACTAAGGACAGGGGAAACAATGAGCAGTTCTTC. The J gene is TRBJ2-1, the V gene TRBV6-5, with 9 bases matching TRBD1. The CDR3 runs to 14 residues. The J segment lost 5 bases and the V segment lost 7 bases, leaving 6 bases of the junction unmatched. Germline CDR1 is MNHEY and CDR2 is SVGAGI.